This TCR beta chain was recovered during a study of T-cell reconstitution after alpha-beta-depleted transplantation in children. Unique molecular identifiers were incorporated during preparation of the TCRbeta library. Each CDR3 protein gets one entry after TCRdb re-called the PCR reads with MiXCR. The repertoire holds hundreds of thousands of distinct CDR3 sequences, with roughly 9% as singletons. Germline V CDR1 and CDR2: LGHNA, YNFKEQ. V was pared by 1 base and J by 7 bases, with 11 bases between. This CDR3 spans 13 amino acids. This clonotype originated in a human donor who donated a stem cell graft to a child with acute lymphoblastic leukemia. Sequenced material: PBMCs from the stem cell graft donor, taken from the stem cell graft. The chain couples TRBV4-2 to TRBJ2-7; D is perhaps TRBD1 or TRBD2 (5 bases each). The CDR3 nucleotides are TGTGCCAGCAGCCAAGTCCTGAGGGGTGAGCAGTACTTC. It codes for CASSQVLRGEQYF.